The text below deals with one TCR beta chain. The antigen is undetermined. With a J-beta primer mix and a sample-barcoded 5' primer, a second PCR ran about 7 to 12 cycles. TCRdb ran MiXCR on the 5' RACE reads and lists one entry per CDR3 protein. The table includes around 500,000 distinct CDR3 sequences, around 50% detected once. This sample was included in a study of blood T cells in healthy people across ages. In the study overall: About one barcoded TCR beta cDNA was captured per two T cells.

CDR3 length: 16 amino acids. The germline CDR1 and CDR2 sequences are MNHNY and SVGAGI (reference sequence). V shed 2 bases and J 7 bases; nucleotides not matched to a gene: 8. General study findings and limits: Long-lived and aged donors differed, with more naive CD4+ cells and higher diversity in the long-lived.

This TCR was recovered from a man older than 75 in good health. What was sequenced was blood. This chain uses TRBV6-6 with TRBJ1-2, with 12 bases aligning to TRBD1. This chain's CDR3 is CASSYARDRGRGGYTF. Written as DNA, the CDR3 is TGTGCCAGCAGTTACGCCCGGGACAGGGGGCGCGGTGGCTACACCTTC.